This TCR beta chain came from a study of T cell responses to AZD1222 COVID-19 vaccine. The germline V gene encodes CDR1 SEHNR and CDR2 FQNEAQ (reference sequence). The CDR3 spans 12 residues. The V gene lost 1 base and the J gene lost 6 bases, with 4 bases spanning the gap. General study findings and limits: CD4 TCRs associated with vaccination spanned spike, dominating at 160-218 and 743-854. Females outnumbered males among donors, who were mostly white British; clonal diversity was possibly underestimated. Unmutated regions of variants are reportedly targeted by nearly half of spike-specific TCRs.

Second-dose schedules of about 4 or about 12 weeks were combined. Produced via immunoSEQ multiplex PCR; TCRdb's table is partial and in-frame only. The table records some 130,000 clones, about nine tenths of them present only once. As concerns this clone: Its antigen is undetermined.

V is TRBV7-9 and J is TRBJ2-1, with D uncertain. This sample comprised peripheral blood, obtained 28 days after the second AZD1222 dose. The clonotype originates from an adult who received the AZD1222 COVID-19 vaccine. The DNA for the CDR3 is TGTGCCAGCAGCTTAGACGGCAATGAGCAGTTCTTC. This encodes CASSLDGNEQFF. Full variable domain (rest looked up from reference TRBV7-9 and TRBJ2-1): DTGVSQNPRHKITKRGQNVTFRCDPISEHNRLYWYRQTLGQGPEFLTYFQNEAQLEKSRLLSDRFSAERPKGSFSTLEIQRTEQGDSAMYLCASSLDGNEQFFGPGTRLTVL.